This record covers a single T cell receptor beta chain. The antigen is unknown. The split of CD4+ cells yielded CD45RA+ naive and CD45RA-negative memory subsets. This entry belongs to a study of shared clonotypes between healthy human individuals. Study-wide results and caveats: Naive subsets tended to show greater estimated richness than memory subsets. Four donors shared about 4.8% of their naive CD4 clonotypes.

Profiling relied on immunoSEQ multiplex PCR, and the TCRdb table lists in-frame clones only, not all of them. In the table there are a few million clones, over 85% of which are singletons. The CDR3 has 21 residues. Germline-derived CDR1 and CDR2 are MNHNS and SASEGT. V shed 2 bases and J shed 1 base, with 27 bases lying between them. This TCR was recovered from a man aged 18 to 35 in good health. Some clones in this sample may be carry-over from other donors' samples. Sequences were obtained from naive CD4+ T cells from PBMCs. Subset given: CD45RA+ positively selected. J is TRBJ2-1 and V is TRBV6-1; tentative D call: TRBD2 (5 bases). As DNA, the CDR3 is TGTGCCAGCAGTGAATTTAGGGCCTACCGCGGGCCCAGGAGTTCCTACAATGAGCAGTTCTTC. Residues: CASSEFRAYRGPRSSYNEQFF.